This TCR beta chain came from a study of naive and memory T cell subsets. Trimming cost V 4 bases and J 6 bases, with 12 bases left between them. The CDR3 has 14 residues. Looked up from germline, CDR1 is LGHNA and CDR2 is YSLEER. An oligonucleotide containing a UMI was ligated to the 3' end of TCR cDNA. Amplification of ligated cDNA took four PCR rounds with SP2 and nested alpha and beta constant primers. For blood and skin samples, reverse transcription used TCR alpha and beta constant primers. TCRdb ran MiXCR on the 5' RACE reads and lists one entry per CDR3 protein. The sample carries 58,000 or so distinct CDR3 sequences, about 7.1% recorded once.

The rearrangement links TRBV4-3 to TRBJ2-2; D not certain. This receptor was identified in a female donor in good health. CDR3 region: CASSLDHGSGELFF. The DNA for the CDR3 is TGCGCCAGCAGCCTCGACCACGGGTCCGGGGAGCTGTTTTTT.